The clone carrying this TCR beta chain was observed once. This sample was taken from a study of shared clonotypes between healthy human individuals. Clones were sequenced by immunoSEQ multiplex PCR, and TCRdb holds only the in-frame ones, with some missing. The table has around 1.4 million clones, approximately 98.5% seen once. V was trimmed by 7 bases and J by 1 base, leaving 11 bases between them. CDR1 is SGHRS and CDR2 is YFSETQ in the germline V gene. CDR3 length: 14 amino acids. Sequencing input: naive CD4+ T cells sorted from blood. This sample's subset: CD45RA+ positively selected. The TCR originated in a man aged 25 to 45 in good health. This chain links TRBV5-1 with TRBJ2-2, with TRBD1 as a possible D gene (6 bases). CDR3 loop: CASGDNLNTGELFF. CDR3 nucleotide sequence: TGCGCCAGCGGGGACAACTTGAACACCGGGGAGCTGTTTTTT. Full variable domain (rest looked up from reference TRBV5-1 and TRBJ2-2): KAGVTQTPRYLIKTRGQQVTLSCSPISGHRSVSWYQQTPGQGLQFLFEYFSETQRNKGNFPGRFSGRQFSNSRSEMNVSTLELGDSALYLCASGDNLNTGELFFGEGSRLTVL.